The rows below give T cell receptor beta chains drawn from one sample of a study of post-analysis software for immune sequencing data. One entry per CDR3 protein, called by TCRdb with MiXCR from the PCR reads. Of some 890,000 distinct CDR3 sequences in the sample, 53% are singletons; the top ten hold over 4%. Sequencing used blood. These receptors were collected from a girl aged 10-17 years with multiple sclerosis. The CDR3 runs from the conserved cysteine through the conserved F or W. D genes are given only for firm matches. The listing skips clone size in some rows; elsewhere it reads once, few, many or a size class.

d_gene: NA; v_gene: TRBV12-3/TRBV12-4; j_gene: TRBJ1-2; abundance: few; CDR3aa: CASSLGAGRYGYTF; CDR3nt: TGTGCCAGCAGTTTAGGCGCAGGGCGCTATGGCTACACCTTC
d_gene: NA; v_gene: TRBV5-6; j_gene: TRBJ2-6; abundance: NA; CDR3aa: CASRGAGGGGANVLTF; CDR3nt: TGTGCCAGCAGGGGGGCAGGTGGAGGTGGGGCCAACGTCCTGACTTTC
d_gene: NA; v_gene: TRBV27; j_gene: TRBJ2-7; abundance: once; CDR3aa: CASTMGSGYEQYF; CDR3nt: TGTGCCAGCACCATGGGATCGGGCTACGAGCAGTACTTC
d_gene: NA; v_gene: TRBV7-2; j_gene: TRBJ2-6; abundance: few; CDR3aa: CASSWRDSHVSGANVLTF; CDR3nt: TGTGCCAGCAGCTGGCGGGACAGTCACGTCTCTGGGGCCAACGTCCTGACTTTC
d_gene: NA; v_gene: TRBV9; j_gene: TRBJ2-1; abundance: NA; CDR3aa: CASSVTSSYNEQFF; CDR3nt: TGTGCCAGCAGCGTTACTAGCTCCTACAATGAGCAGTTCTTC
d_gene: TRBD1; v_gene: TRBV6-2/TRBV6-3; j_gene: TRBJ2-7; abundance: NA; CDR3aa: CASSYGQTGGFYEQYF; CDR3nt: TGTGCCAGCAGTTACGGGCAAACAGGGGGCTTCTACGAGCAGTACTTC
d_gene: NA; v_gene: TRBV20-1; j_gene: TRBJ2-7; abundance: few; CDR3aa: CSASTETHYEQYF; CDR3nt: TGCAGTGCTAGCACAGAAACACACTACGAGCAGTACTTC
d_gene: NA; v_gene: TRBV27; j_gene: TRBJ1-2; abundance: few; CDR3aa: CASTGTASVYGYTF; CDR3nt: TGTGCCAGCACCGGGACGGCCTCAGTCTATGGCTACACCTTC
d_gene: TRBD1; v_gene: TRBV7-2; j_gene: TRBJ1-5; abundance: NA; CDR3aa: CASSLRQGDQPQHF; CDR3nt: TGTGCCAGCAGCTTACGGCAGGGGGATCAGCCCCAGCATTTT
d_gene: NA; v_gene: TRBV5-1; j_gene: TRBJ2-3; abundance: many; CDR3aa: CASSLENTDTQYF; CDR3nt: TGCGCCAGCAGCTTGGAGAACACAGATACGCAGTATTTT
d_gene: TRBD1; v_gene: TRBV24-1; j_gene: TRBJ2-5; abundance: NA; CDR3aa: CATSDFVPGTGGSETQYF; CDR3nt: TGTGCCACCAGTGATTTTGTCCCCGGGACAGGGGGCTCAGAGACCCAGTACTTC
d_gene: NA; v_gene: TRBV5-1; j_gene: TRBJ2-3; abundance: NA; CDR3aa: CASSWVGRTDTQYF; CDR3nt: TGCGCCAGCAGCTGGGTGGGCAGAACAGATACGCAGTATTTT
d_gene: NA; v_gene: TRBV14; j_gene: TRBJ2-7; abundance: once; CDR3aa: CASSQARGTYEQYF; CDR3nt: TGTGCCAGCAGCCAAGCTAGGGGAACCTACGAGCAGTACTTC
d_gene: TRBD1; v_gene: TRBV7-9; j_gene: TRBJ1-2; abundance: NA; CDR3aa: CASSSWTGEGGYTF; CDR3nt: TGTGCCAGCAGCTCGTGGACAGGAGAAGGGGGCTACACCTTC
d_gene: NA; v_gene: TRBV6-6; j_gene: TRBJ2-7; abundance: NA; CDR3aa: CASSYSVAPSRYEQYF; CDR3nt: TGTGCCAGCAGTTACTCAGTAGCCCCGAGTCGCTACGAGCAGTACTTC
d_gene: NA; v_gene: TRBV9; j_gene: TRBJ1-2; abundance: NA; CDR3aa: CASSVGMDSRDYGYTF; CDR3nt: TGTGCCAGCAGCGTAGGGATGGACAGCAGGGACTATGGCTACACCTTC
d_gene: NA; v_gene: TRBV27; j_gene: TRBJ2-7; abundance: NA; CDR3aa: CAAVAGDRPYEQYF; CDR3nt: TGTGCTGCCGTCGCGGGGGACAGACCATACGAGCAGTACTTC